What follows describes a single T cell receptor beta chain. Antigen unknown. One entry per CDR3 protein results from TCRdb running MiXCR on the 5' RACE reads. The profile shows hundreds of thousands of distinct CDR3 sequences, about 7.5% of them singletons. These data originate in a study of identical twins. Study results and caveats: Memory repertoires lacked the insertion deficit that abundant cord blood beta clonotypes showed. One should note that invariant MAIT and iNKT cells could partly confound zero-insertion analyses. Modelling approaches yielded underestimates of out-of-frame TCR alpha sharing between monozygotic twins. Twin pairs' shared out-of-frame alpha sequences were enriched in low generation probability.

This same sample was also part of a study on yellow fever vaccine responses in identical twins.

Source material: memory (CD45RO+) T cells sorted from blood. The sequence was collected from a woman in her late teens or twenties in good health.

CDR3 nucleotide sequence: TGCGCCAGCAGCTCCGGCGGGGGGCCCTACGAGCAGTACTTC. Translation gives CASSSGGGPYEQYF. The V and J genes are TRBV5-1 and TRBJ2-7, with 8 bases that match TRBD2. V shed 3 bases and J 2 bases; nucleotides not matched to a gene: 4. The CDR3 spans 14 residues. Per germline, CDR1 SGHRS and CDR2 YFSETQ. The full variable domain, completed using reference TRBV5-1 and TRBJ2-7, is KAGVTQTPRYLIKTRGQQVTLSCSPISGHRSVSWYQQTPGQGLQFLFEYFSETQRNKGNFPGRFSGRQFSNSRSEMNVSTLELGDSALYLCASSSGGGPYEQYFGPGTRLTVT.